Listed below are T cell receptor beta chains from one sample, sequenced in a study of blood T cells in healthy people across ages. TCRdb passed the 5' RACE reads through MiXCR, listing each CDR3 protein once. The table records 800,000 or so distinct CDR3 sequences, 35% to 50% of them present only once. Sequencing was done on a sample of blood. These receptors originate from a man older than 75 in good health. Both conserved end residues are part of each CDR3. D genes are given only for firm matches. Expanded clones get a size class; other rows say once, few or many, or leave the size out.

len,v_gene,j_gene,d_gene,abundance,CDR3nt,CDR3aa
11,TRBV29-1,TRBJ1-2,-,-,TGCAGCGTTGAGAGGGCTGGAGGCTACACCTTC,CSVERAGGYTF
12,TRBV25-1,TRBJ2-7,-,-,TGTGCCAGCAGGGGGCTTGCGGACGAGCAGTACTTC,CASRGLADEQYF
16,TRBV24-1,TRBJ2-1,-,-,TGTGCCACCAGTGATTTAGGCACAGCAACCTACAATGAGCAGTTCTTC,CATSDLGTATYNEQFF
14,TRBV7-2,TRBJ1-5,-,-,TGTGCCAGCAGCCAAAGGGGAGGGAATCAGCCCCAGCATTTT,CASSQRGGNQPQHF
12,TRBV10-3,TRBJ2-5,-,-,TGTGCCATCGGCGTAGGGGGAGAGACCCAGTACTTC,CAIGVGGETQYF
15,TRBV28,TRBJ2-3,TRBD2,few,TGTGCCAGCAGTTTGGCGGGAGGAGGCCCAGATACGCAGTATTTT,CASSLAGGGPDTQYF
15,TRBV20-1,TRBJ2-1,TRBD2,-,TGCAGTGCTAGAGGAATCGGGCGGGAGTCCGGGGGGCAGTTCTTC,CSARGIGRESGGQFF
14,TRBV5-1,TRBJ1-6,-,-,TGCGCCTGCAGCTCATACTTAGGAGATTCACCCCTCCACTTT,CACSSYLGDSPLHF
15,TRBV9,TRBJ1-2,TRBD1,-,TGTGCCAGCAGCGTATTCAGGACAGGGGGCGTTGGCTACACCTTC,CASSVFRTGGVGYTF
14,TRBV6-2/TRBV6-3,TRBJ2-7,TRBD1,few,TGTGCCAGCATCCAAACGGGACAGGGCTACGAGCAGTACTTC,CASIQTGQGYEQYF
16,TRBV20-1,TRBJ2-7,TRBD2,-,TGCAGTGCTAGAGATGAAAGTTTTAGCGGGTTGCGGGAGCAGTACTTC,CSARDESFSGLREQYF
14,TRBV7-8,TRBJ2-1,-,-,TGTGCCAGCAGCCACCGCCGTGTCGGCAATGAGCAGTTCTTC,CASSHRRVGNEQFF
14,TRBV4-3,TRBJ2-4,-,-,TGCGCCAGCAGCCAATTTGGGGGCATGGACATTCAGTACTTC,CASSQFGGMDIQYF
13,TRBV5-1,TRBJ2-1,-,few,TGCGCCAGCAGCTTGAGGGTTTACGATGAGCAGTTCTTC,CASSLRVYDEQFF
12,TRBV12-3/TRBV12-4,TRBJ2-7,-,-,TGTGCCAGCAGTTTAGCGAGCCTCTCGCAGTACTTC,CASSLASLSQYF
14,TRBV18,TRBJ2-7,-,-,TGTGCCAGCTCACCACCAGAAGGGGTAAATGAGCAGTACTTC,CASSPPEGVNEQYF
15,TRBV6-2/TRBV6-3,TRBJ1-5,-,-,TGTGCCAGCACCCCGACGGGTAATAGCAATCAGCCCCAGCATTTT,CASTPTGNSNQPQHF
15,TRBV12-3/TRBV12-4,TRBJ2-7,TRBD2,few,TGTGCCAGCAGTTTATCTGCGGGAGGGAATCACGAGCAGTACTTC,CASSLSAGGNHEQYF
15,TRBV9,TRBJ2-6,TRBD2,-,TGTGCCAGCAGCCCGGGGGGTTATGGGGCCAACGTCCTGACTTTC,CASSPGGYGANVLTF
17,TRBV6-2/TRBV6-3,TRBJ2-7,-,-,TGTGCCAGCAGTTACTTTCCCCCTTTGAGCGGCTCCTACGAGCAGTACTTC,CASSYFPPLSGSYEQYF
16,TRBV20-1,TRBJ2-3,TRBD2,-,TGCAGTGCTAGATTCCGACTAGCGGGAGGGTCAGATACGCAGTATTTT,CSARFRLAGGSDTQYF
13,TRBV29-1,TRBJ2-1,-,-,TGCAGCGTTGAAGTTGGGACGCCCAGTCAGCAGTTCTTC,CSVEVGTPSQQFF
15,TRBV5-1,TRBJ2-7,TRBD1,once,TGCGCCAGCAGCTTGGATGGGGGGACAGGGCACGAGCAGTACTTC,CASSLDGGTGHEQYF
14,TRBV20-1,TRBJ1-2,-,-,TGCAGTGCTAGAGATCTCGGGGGAGGCTATGGCTACACCTTC,CSARDLGGGYGYTF
17,TRBV20-1,TRBJ2-5,-,-,TGCAGTGCTATATCAGACTCGACCAGAGATACCCAAGAGACCCAGTACTTC,CSAISDSTRDTQETQYF
18,TRBV24-1,TRBJ1-2,TRBD1,few,TGTGCCACCAGTGATAATCCGGGACAGGGGGCGGGGAACTATGGCTACACCTTC,CATSDNPGQGAGNYGYTF
15,TRBV5-1,TRBJ1-2,-,-,TGCGCCAGCAGCTTGGTACCCACTAGTAGCTATGGCTACACCTTC,CASSLVPTSSYGYTF
14,TRBV29-1,TRBJ2-7,TRBD2,few,TGCAGCGCGGGCGCCGGGACTAGCTTCTTCGAGCAGTACTTC,CSAGAGTSFFEQYF
16,TRBV7-3,TRBJ2-3,-,few,TGTGCCAGCAGCTTATTTAGGAGGGTCGGTCTAGATACGCAGTATTTT,CASSLFRRVGLDTQYF
16,TRBV7-3,TRBJ2-7,TRBD2,few,TGTGCCAGCAGCCCGACTAGCGGAGTGAGCTCCTACGAGCAGTACTTC,CASSPTSGVSSYEQYF
13,TRBV29-1,TRBJ2-2,-,once,TGCAGCGTTCTCACTAGTGACACCGGGGAGCTGTTTTTT,CSVLTSDTGELFF
18,TRBV15,TRBJ2-1,TRBD2,-,TGTGCCACTCGGGCGAGAGGGGGACTAGCATCTGTCTACAATGAGCAGTTCTTC,CATRARGGLASVYNEQFF
15,TRBV10-3,TRBJ2-5,-,-,TGTGCCATCAGTGGAACGGACGGGAACGACGAGGCCCAGTACTTC,CAISGTDGNDEAQYF
15,TRBV5-1,TRBJ1-1,TRBD1,-,TGCGCCAGCAGCGGAGACAGGGGGCTGCTCACTGAAGCTTTCTTT,CASSGDRGLLTEAFF
13,TRBV29-1,TRBJ1-1,-,-,TGCAGCGTTGAGTCGGCGGTGAACACTGAAGCTTTCTTT,CSVESAVNTEAFF
14,TRBV4-3,TRBJ2-5,-,-,TGCGCCAGCAGCCAGACGGATGGCCGAGAGACCCAGTACTTC,CASSQTDGRETQYF
13,TRBV5-1,TRBJ2-6,TRBD1,-,TGCGCCAGCAGCCCCGGACAGGGCAACGTCCTGACTTTC,CASSPGQGNVLTF
12,TRBV7-2,TRBJ2-7,-,few,TGTGCCAGCAACCAAGAGGGGAATGAGCAGTACTTC,CASNQEGNEQYF
15,TRBV21-1,TRBJ2-3,-,few,TGTGCCAGCAGCAACAAGGTCAGGCGTTCAGATACGCAGTATTTT,CASSNKVRRSDTQYF
16,TRBV20-1,TRBJ2-1,-,-,TGCAGTGCTAGAGATGCCCACATGGACCCGAACAATGAGCAGTTCTTC,CSARDAHMDPNNEQFF
15,TRBV5-1,TRBJ1-1,-,few,TGCGCCAGCAGCTTGGCCGCGGGGGTTTACACTGAAGCTTTCTTT,CASSLAAGVYTEAFF
15,TRBV28,TRBJ1-2,-,once,TGTGCCAGCAGTCCCAGGTTCTCCCTGTCCTATGGCTACACCTTC,CASSPRFSLSYGYTF
14,TRBV6-6,TRBJ2-1,-,-,TGTGCCAGCAGCCAGGGCAACGATTACAATGAGCAGTTCTTC,CASSQGNDYNEQFF
15,TRBV4-2,TRBJ2-5,-,many,TGTGCCAGCAGCCAAGATATCCGGAGTGGAGAGACCCAGTACTTC,CASSQDIRSGETQYF
15,TRBV30,TRBJ1-1,-,-,TGTGCCTGGACACCTGGCATCGGGACGGACACTGAAGCTTTCTTT,CAWTPGIGTDTEAFF
17,TRBV10-3,TRBJ2-7,TRBD1,-,TGTGCCATCAGTGGGAAGACAGGGGGCTCCTATAATCACGAGCAGTACTTC,CAISGKTGGSYNHEQYF
14,TRBV11-3,TRBJ2-2,-,-,TGTGCCAGCAGCACGGCCTCGGGCACCGGGGGGCTGTTTTTT,CASSTASGTGGLFF
14,TRBV7-6,TRBJ1-6,TRBD1,-,TGTGCCAGCAGCTCCGGACAGGGCAATTCACCCCTCCACTTT,CASSSGQGNSPLHF
13,TRBV5-1,TRBJ2-4,-,-,TGCGCCAGCAGCTTGGAGGTTAACAACATTCAGTACTTC,CASSLEVNNIQYF
16,TRBV5-6,TRBJ2-1,TRBD1,-,TGTGCCAGCAGCTACCCCGGACAGGGGACTAACAATGAGCAGTTCTTC,CASSYPGQGTNNEQFF
13,TRBV7-2,TRBJ1-5,-,few,TGTGCCAGCAGCTTAGCCGGGGAACAGCCCCAGCATTTT,CASSLAGEQPQHF
15,TRBV12-3/TRBV12-4,TRBJ2-1,TRBD2,few,TGTGCCAGCAGTTTCTTGACTAGCGGATACAATGAGCAGTTCTTC,CASSFLTSGYNEQFF